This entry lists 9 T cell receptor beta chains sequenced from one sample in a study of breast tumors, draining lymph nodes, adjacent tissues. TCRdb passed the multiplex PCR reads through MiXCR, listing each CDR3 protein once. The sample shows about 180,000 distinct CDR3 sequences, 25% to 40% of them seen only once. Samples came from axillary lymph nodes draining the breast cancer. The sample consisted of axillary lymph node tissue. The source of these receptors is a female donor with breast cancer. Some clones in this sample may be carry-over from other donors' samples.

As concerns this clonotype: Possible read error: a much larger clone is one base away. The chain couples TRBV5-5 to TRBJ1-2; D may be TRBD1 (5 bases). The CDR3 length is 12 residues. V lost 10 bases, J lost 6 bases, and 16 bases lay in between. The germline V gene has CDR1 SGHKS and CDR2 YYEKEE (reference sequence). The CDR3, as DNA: TGTGCCGGCACGGAGGGGCTGAATGGCTACACCTTC. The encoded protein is CAGTEGLNGYTF.

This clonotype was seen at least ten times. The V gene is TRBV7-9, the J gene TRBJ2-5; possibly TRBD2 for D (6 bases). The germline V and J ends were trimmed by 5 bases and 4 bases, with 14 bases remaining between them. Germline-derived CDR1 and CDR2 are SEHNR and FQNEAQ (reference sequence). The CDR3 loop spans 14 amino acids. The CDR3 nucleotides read TGTGCCAGCAGCCGCGGGATTGGGGGAGAGACCCAGTACTTC. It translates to CASSRGIGGETQYF.

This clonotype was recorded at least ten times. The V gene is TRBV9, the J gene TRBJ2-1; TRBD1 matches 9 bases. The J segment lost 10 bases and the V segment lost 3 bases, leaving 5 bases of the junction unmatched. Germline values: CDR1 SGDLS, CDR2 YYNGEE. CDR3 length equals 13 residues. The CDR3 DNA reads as TGTGCCAGCAGCGAAGCCGGGACAGGGGAGCAGTTCTTC. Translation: CASSEAGTGEQFF.

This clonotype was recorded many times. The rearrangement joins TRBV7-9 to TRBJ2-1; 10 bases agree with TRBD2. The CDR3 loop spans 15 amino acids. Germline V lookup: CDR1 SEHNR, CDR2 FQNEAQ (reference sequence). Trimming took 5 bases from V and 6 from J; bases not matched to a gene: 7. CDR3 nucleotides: TGTGCCAGCAGCCCAACTAGCGGGATCTTCAATGAGCAGTTCTTC. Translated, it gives CASSPTSGIFNEQFF.

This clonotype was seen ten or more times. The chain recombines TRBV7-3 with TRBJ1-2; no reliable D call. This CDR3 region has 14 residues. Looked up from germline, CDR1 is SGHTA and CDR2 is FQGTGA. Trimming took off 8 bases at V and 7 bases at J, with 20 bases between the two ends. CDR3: CASAEGPRRPGYTF. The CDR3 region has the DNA TGTGCCAGCGCCGAAGGTCCGCGGAGACCTGGCTACACCTTC.

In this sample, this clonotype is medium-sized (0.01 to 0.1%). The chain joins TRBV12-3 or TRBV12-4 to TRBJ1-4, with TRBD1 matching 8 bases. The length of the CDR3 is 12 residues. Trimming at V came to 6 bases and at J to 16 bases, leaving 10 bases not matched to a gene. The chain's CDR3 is CASSKIQGEPFF. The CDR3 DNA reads TGTGCCAGCAGCAAAATACAGGGGGAACCGTTTTTT.

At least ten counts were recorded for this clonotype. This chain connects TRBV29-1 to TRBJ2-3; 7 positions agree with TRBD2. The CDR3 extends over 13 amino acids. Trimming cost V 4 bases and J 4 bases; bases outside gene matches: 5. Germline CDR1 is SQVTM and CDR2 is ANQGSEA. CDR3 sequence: CSVGTRESDTQYF. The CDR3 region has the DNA TGCAGCGTTGGGACTAGAGAATCAGATACGCAGTATTTT.

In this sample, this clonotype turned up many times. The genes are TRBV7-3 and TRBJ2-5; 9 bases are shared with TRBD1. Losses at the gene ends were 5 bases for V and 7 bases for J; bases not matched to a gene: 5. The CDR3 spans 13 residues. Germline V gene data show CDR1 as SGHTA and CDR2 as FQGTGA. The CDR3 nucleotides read TGTGCCAGCAGCATCCGACAGGGGGGGACCCAGTACTTC. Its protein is CASSIRQGGTQYF.

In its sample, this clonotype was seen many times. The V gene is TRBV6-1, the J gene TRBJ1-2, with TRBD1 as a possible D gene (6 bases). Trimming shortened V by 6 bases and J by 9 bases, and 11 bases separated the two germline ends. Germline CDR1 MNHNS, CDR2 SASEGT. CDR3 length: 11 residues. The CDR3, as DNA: TGTGCCAGCAGGGCTACAGGGAGCTACACCTTC. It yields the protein CASRATGSYTF.